This T cell receptor (beta chain) was found in a study of shared clonotypes between healthy human individuals. Study background: Per-donor plates numbered three CD4 naive, three CD4 memory, two CD8 naive and one CD8 memory. Study-wide results and limits: A few donors had about 5% of their naive CD4 clonotypes in common. Non-shared clonotypes were found to have lower generation probabilities than the clonotypes that were shared by all four of the sorted-subset donors.

Sorted-subset replicate PCR reactions were performed with about 200 ng DNA, corresponding to roughly 27,000 T cell genomes. Sequenced by immunoSEQ multiplex PCR; TCRdb stores in-frame clones only, minus some. The sample gives roughly 2,300,000 clones, roughly 92% of which show up once; around 0.4% is in the top ten. Regarding this clone: Its antigen is unknown.

Germline values: CDR1 SGHTA, CDR2 FQGTGA. This CDR3 comprises 14 residues. The ends were cut back, 0 bases at V and 7 bases at J, with 9 bases in the middle. This sequence joins TRBV7-3 and TRBJ2-2; weak D call: TRBD2 (5 bases). This receptor was taken from a man in his late teens or twenties in good health. Some clones in this sample may be carry-over from other donors' samples. Sequenced sample: naive CD4+ T cells from PBMCs. Sample subset: CD45RA+ positively selected. CDR3 in amino acids: CASSLTSVSGELFF. The DNA of the CDR3 is TGTGCCAGCAGCTTAACTAGCGTGAGCGGGGAGCTGTTTTTT.